The rows below give T cell receptor beta chains drawn from one sample of a study of T cells in Graves' hyperthyroidism and ophthalmopathy. From the multiplex PCR reads, TCRdb called clonotypes with MiXCR, one entry per CDR3 protein. The data show around 350,000 distinct CDR3 sequences, with about 19% seen just once and 3.7% held by the top ten. The specimen was blood. The receptors shown here come from a woman under 30 with Graves' hyperthyroidism. The CDR3 runs from the conserved cysteine through the conserved F or W. Each record gives: V gene, D gene, clone size, J gene, CDR3 DNA, CDR3 protein. D genes are given only for firm matches. Only some rows state a clone size, as once, few, many or a class for expanded clones.

TRBV7-8	TRBD2	NA	TRBJ2-5	TGTGCCAGCAGCTCATGGGCGTTTGTAAGCGGGGGGAGGACGACCCAGTACTTC	CASSSWAFVSGGRTTQYF
TRBV28	NA	NA	TRBJ1-5	TGTGCCAGCCGGGGGGTCGGTCAGCCCCAGCATTTT	CASRGVGQPQHF
TRBV20-1	NA	many	TRBJ1-5	TGCAGTGCTAGAGGGGGTTATAGCAATCAGCCCCAGCATTTT	CSARGGYSNQPQHF
TRBV20-1	TRBD2	many	TRBJ2-7	TGCAGTGCTAGCTTAAGGAGCGGGGGGTCCTACGAGCAGTACTTC	CSASLRSGGSYEQYF
TRBV29-1	TRBD2	NA	TRBJ2-5	TGCAGCGTTGTAGCGGGGGCCCAAGAGACCCAGTACTTC	CSVVAGAQETQYF
TRBV6-5	NA	many	TRBJ1-2	TGTGCCAGCAGTTACGGTGGGGACGGGTCCAGGGGCTACACCTTC	CASSYGGDGSRGYTF
TRBV30	NA	NA	TRBJ1-2	TGTGCCTGGAGTGTCCCGGACAGTCCCTATGGCTACACCTTC	CAWSVPDSPYGYTF
TRBV29-1	TRBD2	many	TRBJ2-7	TGCAGCGTTGACGGACTAGCGGGTGAGCAGTACTTC	CSVDGLAGEQYF
TRBV11-2	TRBD1	NA	TRBJ2-7	TGTGCCAGCACCCGGGACAGGGCGGGCTCCTACGAGCAGTACTTC	CASTRDRAGSYEQYF
TRBV6-4	NA	few	TRBJ2-7	TGTGCCAGCTCTGCTAAACAGGGAATTAAGTACTTC	CASSAKQGIKYF
TRBV20-1	NA	many	TRBJ1-2	TGCAGTGCTAGTTCGTATGTCCTTGCCGGTGGCTACACCTTC	CSASSYVLAGGYTF
TRBV28	NA	many	TRBJ2-5	TGTGCCAGCAGTCCCGGCCTGTACCAAGAGACCCAGTACTTC	CASSPGLYQETQYF
TRBV10-3	NA	many	TRBJ1-2	TGTGCCATCAGTGAGTCGGACGGATTCTATGGCTACACCTTC	CAISESDGFYGYTF
TRBV12-3/TRBV12-4	TRBD2	few	TRBJ2-5	TGTGCCAGCCGTCAGAGGGGACTAGCGGGGGAGAAAAGGGAGACCCAGTACTTC	CASRQRGLAGEKRETQYF
TRBV12-3/TRBV12-4	NA	many	TRBJ1-2	TGTGCCAGCAGTTCATCGACAGGCTATGGCTACACCTTC	CASSSSTGYGYTF
TRBV5-1	NA	many	TRBJ2-5	TGCGCCAGCAGCTTGAATCGAGAGGAGACCCAGTACTTC	CASSLNREETQYF
TRBV27	NA	many	TRBJ2-5	TGTGCCAGCAGCCACTTCAGGCCGCCAGGGCGGGTTTGGACCCAGTACTTC	CASSHFRPPGRVWTQYF
TRBV24-1	NA	many	TRBJ2-1	TGTGCCACCAGTAGGGCCCTCAATGAGCAGTTCTTC	CATSRALNEQFF
TRBV5-1	NA	few	TRBJ2-2	TGCGCCAGCAGCTTGGAAGCGTGGAGCGGGGAGCTGTTTTTT	CASSLEAWSGELFF
TRBV6-1	TRBD2	many	TRBJ2-5	TGTGCCAGCAGTGTCGAAAGCGGGGGGGCACGAGAGACCCAGTACTTC	CASSVESGGARETQYF
TRBV4-1	TRBD1	many	TRBJ1-3	TGCGCCAGCAGCCAGCAGGGGGCCGGAAACACCATATATTTT	CASSQQGAGNTIYF
TRBV5-5	TRBD2	many	TRBJ2-7	TGTGCCAGCAGCTTGGCCGGGACTAGCGGCGTCTACGAGCAGTACTTC	CASSLAGTSGVYEQYF
TRBV5-1	TRBD1	many	TRBJ1-1	TGCGCCAGCAGGCCACTGAGACAGGGAACTTCTATCGACACTGAAGCTTTCTTT	CASRPLRQGTSIDTEAFF
TRBV12-3/TRBV12-4	NA	many	TRBJ2-5	TGTGCCAGCAGTTTGTCGACAGACCAAGAGACCCAGTACTTC	CASSLSTDQETQYF
TRBV6-1	NA	many	TRBJ1-2	TGTGCCAGCAGTCCCGACAGAGTAGCTAACTATGGCTACACCTTC	CASSPDRVANYGYTF
TRBV11-1	TRBD2	NA	TRBJ2-3	TGTGCCAGCACCCCGGGGGGACTAGCGGGGGGAGATACAGATACGCAGTATTTT	CASTPGGLAGGDTDTQYF
TRBV28	NA	NA	TRBJ2-2	TGTGCCAGCAGAAAGAGGGGTACCGGGGAGCTGTTTTTT	CASRKRGTGELFF
TRBV18	NA	many	TRBJ2-7	TGTGCCAGCTCACCCATCGTTATGGCAGCCAACTACGAGCAGTACTTC	CASSPIVMAANYEQYF
TRBV7-7	TRBD2	many	TRBJ2-5	TGTGCTAGCAGCCCTAGCGGGGCGAAGCAAGAGACCCAGTACTTC	CASSPSGAKQETQYF
TRBV11-2	NA	many	TRBJ2-2	TGTGCCAGCAGCTTATACGGGGGAACGAACACCGGGGAGCTGTTTTTT	CASSLYGGTNTGELFF
TRBV30	NA	many	TRBJ2-7	TGTGCCTGGAAAGACAGGTCCGCCTACGAGCAGTACTTC	CAWKDRSAYEQYF
TRBV6-5	NA	once	TRBJ1-1	TGTGCCAGCAGTTACGAGGCAGGCGGCTTGAACACTGAAGCTTTCTTT	CASSYEAGGLNTEAFF
TRBV6-5	NA	NA	TRBJ2-7	TGTGCCAGCAGTTACTCGACGGGGAAAGGGTCCTACGAGCAGTACTTC	CASSYSTGKGSYEQYF
TRBV27	NA	many	TRBJ1-5	TGTGCCAGCAGTCCAATCCAGGGGAAGGTGTGGAATCAGCCCCAGCATTTT	CASSPIQGKVWNQPQHF
TRBV5-1	TRBD1	many	TRBJ2-7	TGCGCCAGCAGCCCGGTAGGGGACAGGGATTCCCCCTACGAGCAGTACTTC	CASSPVGDRDSPYEQYF
TRBV15	TRBD2	many	TRBJ2-5	TGTGCCACCAGCAGGTACTCTAGCGGGGGGGCCAAGGAGACCCAGTACTTC	CATSRYSSGGAKETQYF
TRBV7-9	TRBD1	many	TRBJ1-1	TGTGCCAGCAGCTTAGTTGGGACAGGAGAAGCTTTCTTT	CASSLVGTGEAFF
TRBV30	NA	many	TRBJ1-1	TGTGCCTGGGAGCATTGGGTATCCACTGAAGCTTTCTTT	CAWEHWVSTEAFF
TRBV28	TRBD1	NA	TRBJ2-2	TGTGCCAGCAGTACCCCCCGACAGGGTGACACCGGGGAGCTGTTTTTT	CASSTPRQGDTGELFF
TRBV5-1	TRBD1	NA	TRBJ2-2	TGCGCCAGCAGCCCCTTGACAGGGGCGGGCGGGGAGCTGTTTTTT	CASSPLTGAGGELFF
TRBV7-2	TRBD2	many	TRBJ2-2	TGTGCCAGCAGCCGCGGGGGGACGAACACCGGGGAGCTGTTTTTT	CASSRGGTNTGELFF
TRBV5-1	NA	few	TRBJ2-5	TGCGCCAGCAGTAGTTTAGGACGTCTCCCGAAAGAGACCCAGTACTTC	CASSSLGRLPKETQYF
TRBV24-1	TRBD1	NA	TRBJ2-5	TGTGCCACCAGTGATCCCGGACAGGGAGACGGGACCCAGTACTTC	CATSDPGQGDGTQYF
TRBV20-1	NA	many	TRBJ1-1	TGCAGTGCTAGTGGGAGGGGGGTCACTGAAGCTTTCTTT	CSASGRGVTEAFF
TRBV6-1	NA	many	TRBJ2-5	TGTGCCAGCAGCACAGGCTTCGAGACCCAGTACTTC	CASSTGFETQYF
TRBV20-1	TRBD2	many	TRBJ2-2	TGCAGTGCTAGAGATTCGTCGGGACTAGCCCTATCCACCGGGGAGCTGTTTTTT	CSARDSSGLALSTGELFF
TRBV7-3	TRBD1	many	TRBJ2-2	TGTGCCAGCAGCTTAACCCGGGACAGGGATGCCGGGGAGCTGTTTTTT	CASSLTRDRDAGELFF